This T cell receptor (beta chain) appears in the sequencing data of a study of naive and memory T cell subsets (TCRdb year 2017). For the study in its entirety: The study applied an open-source, UMI-based TCR alpha and beta sequencing pipeline to sorted naive and memory peripheral blood T cell subsets. RNA was DNase-treated and reverse transcribed with TCR constant-region primers, mostly using SuperScript III. Complete agreement was observed between the functional CMV T cell responses and the IgG serology results.

Libraries were constructed by UMI-ligation and nested PCR. The beta constant-region primer consisted of an equimolar mixture of two oligonucleotides that together covered TRBC1 and TRBC2. A single-stranded oligonucleotide containing the SP2 primer and a 12-nucleotide UMI was joined to the 3' end of the cDNA by T4 RNA ligase 1. Four rounds of PCR, combining the SP2 primer with nested alpha and beta constant-region primers, were used to amplify the ligated cDNA. Incubation of the ligation reaction lasted roughly 19-24 hours at 16 degrees C. PCR2 was typically performed as a SYBR Green qPCR and was stopped at a predetermined threshold so that over-amplification was prevented. Apart from the first purification, every purification step used Agencourt AMPure XP magnetic beads. Libraries were quantified by Qubit and checked on a TapeStation, where a main peak was expected near 650 bp. Sequencing of the pooled libraries was done on an Illumina MiSeq using v2 2x251 paired-end kits, which typically yielded roughly 0.95-2 million reads per sample. Each sample library was pooled at 4 to 5 nM, and about 4.5-7% PhiX was included to improve cluster recognition. Under the source paper's analysis protocol: V and J genes were assigned to Demultiplexor-processed FASTQ reads by Decombinator through tag matching, with a single base-pair mismatch being allowed. By using UMIs, Collapsinator corrected both sequencing errors and the frequency errors caused by PCR heterogeneity. CDR3Translator translated TCRs and extracted CDR3s from the conserved cysteine to the FGXG phenylalanine, flagging non-productive sequences. Gini, Shannon entropy and inverse Simpson indices were calculated on repertoires subsampled to equal numbers of UMI-defined TCRs. Within the linear range, a power law was fitted to clonotype abundance distributions using maximum likelihood. Similar UMI counts, unique TCR numbers and clonal distributions were obtained with the pipeline and with MIGEC on one naive CD8 sample. One analysis removed from the naive repertoire any naive TCRs that were also present in any memory subset from the same donor. Repertoires were searched for about 7,300 CMV-associated CDR3 sequences compiled from VDJdb and a published dataset. The public reads were run again by TCRdb, first through fastp at Q25 and then through MiXCR, and only productive beta chains were kept. Under each unique CDR3 protein, matching rows form one entry showing the most common genes and DNA. Clone size and V and J calls follow TCRdb, not the original study. This sample lists 140,000 to 150,000 distinct CDR3 sequences; 15% to 20% were detected once. The biggest ten clones account for roughly 0.14% of the sample.

Points the paper makes about the study in general: The repertoire findings for the naive and memory subsets could not be validated against a ground truth because none was available. TCR abundance followed a power law whose exponent differed between naive and memory subsets but was consistent across the three individuals. Single alpha or beta chain sequences, rather than paired alpha/beta receptors, were used to define clonotypes. Gini index rose and Shannon and inverse Simpson diversity fell from naive through CM, EM and EMRA in both CD4 and CD8 cells. RNA-based TCR counts may be influenced by expression changes linked to T cell activation and differentiation. A few larger clonotypes were present in naive repertoires, especially CD8 naive repertoires, and these clonotypes were possibly memory cells re-expressing CD45RA. Following error correction, more than 85% of naive TCR sequences occurred only once, which made naive abundance distributions much steeper than those of memory subsets.

Separate amplification of TCR alpha and beta chain libraries was performed from the second PCR step onward. Donor CMV status was determined by IFNgamma production from CD4+ T cells after overnight stimulation of fresh PBMCs with CMV viral lysate. Using Miltenyi beads, CD4 T cells were first positively selected, and CD8 T cells were then positively selected from the CD4-negative fraction. After staining for CD3, CD4, CD8, CD45RA, CD27 and a live/dead dye, cells were sorted on a BD Aria II into four subsets based on CD45RA and CD27. A few healthy volunteers provided blood, and each donor's sample was split into CD4 and CD8 T cells and then further divided into four differentiation subsets. Roughly 120 ml of peripheral blood was taken from each donor, and PBMC were separated by density-gradient centrifugation on Ficoll-Paque PLUS. Sorted cells were lysed in RLT buffer, and RNA was extracted with a Qiagen RNeasy kit and stored at -80°C.

This clonotype was detected only a few times. The antigen it recognizes is unknown. No much larger clone exists at a distance of one base, and base qualities are not known. Trimming takes 7 bases off V and 5 bases off J; junction bases not matched to a gene: 1. Its CDR3 holds 12 amino acids, cysteine through phenylalanine. Solely the CDR3 DNA is kept, with 36 bases framed from the first base. Via the germline V gene (reference sequence), CDR1 is DFQATT and CDR2 SNEGSKA. The TCR comes from a human donor in good health. The specimen sequenced was naive CD4+ T cells from blood. Per the publication, the cell subset or site label means: naive T cells, CD45RA high CD27+. The rearrangement combines TRBV20-1 with TRBJ2-3; TRBD1 lines up with 12 middle nucleotides. The CDR3 region reads CSGDRGQDTQYF. The base sequence is TGCAGTGGGGACAGGGGGCAAGATACGCAGTATTTT.